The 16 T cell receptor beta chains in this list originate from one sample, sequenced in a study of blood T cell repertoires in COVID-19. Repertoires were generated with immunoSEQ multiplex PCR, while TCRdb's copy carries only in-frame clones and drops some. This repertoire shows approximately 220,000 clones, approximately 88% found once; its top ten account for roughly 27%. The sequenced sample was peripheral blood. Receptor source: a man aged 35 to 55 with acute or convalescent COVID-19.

The CDR3 region is CASSRSRGETQYF. In DNA, the CDR3 is TGTGCCAGCAGTCGCTCAAGGGGGGAGACCCAGTACTTC. The chain couples TRBV6-5 to TRBJ2-5; possibly TRBD1 for D (6 bases). V lost 5 bases, J lost 5 bases, and 12 bases lay in between. There are 13 residues in the CDR3. CDR1 is MNHEY, CDR2 SVGAGI, per germline.

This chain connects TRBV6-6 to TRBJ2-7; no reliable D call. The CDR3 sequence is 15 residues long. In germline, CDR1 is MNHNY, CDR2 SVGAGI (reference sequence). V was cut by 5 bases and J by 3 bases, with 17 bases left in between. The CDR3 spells CASSPGRNLGYEQYF. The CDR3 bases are TGTGCCAGCAGTCCTGGCCGGAATCTAGGCTACGAGCAGTACTTC.

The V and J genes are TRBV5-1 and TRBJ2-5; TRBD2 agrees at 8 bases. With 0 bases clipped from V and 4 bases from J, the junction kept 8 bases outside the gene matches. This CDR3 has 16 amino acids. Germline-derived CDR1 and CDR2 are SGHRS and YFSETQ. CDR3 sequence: CASSLAGTRRGETQYF. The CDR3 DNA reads TGCGCCAGCAGCTTGGCGGGGACTAGGCGGGGAGAGACCCAGTACTTC.

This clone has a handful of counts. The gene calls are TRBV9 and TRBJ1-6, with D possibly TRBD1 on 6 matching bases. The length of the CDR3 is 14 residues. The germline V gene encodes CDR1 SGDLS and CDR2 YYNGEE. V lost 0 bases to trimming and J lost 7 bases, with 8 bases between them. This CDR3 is CASSVEGGNSPLHF. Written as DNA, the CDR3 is TGTGCCAGCAGCGTAGAGGGGGGGAATTCACCCCTCCACTTT.

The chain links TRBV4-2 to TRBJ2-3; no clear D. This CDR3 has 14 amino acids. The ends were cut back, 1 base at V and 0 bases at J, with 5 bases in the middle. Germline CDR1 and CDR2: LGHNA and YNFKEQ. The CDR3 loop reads CASSQVTSTDTQYF. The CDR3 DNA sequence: TGTGCCAGCAGCCAAGTCACTAGCACAGATACGCAGTATTTT.

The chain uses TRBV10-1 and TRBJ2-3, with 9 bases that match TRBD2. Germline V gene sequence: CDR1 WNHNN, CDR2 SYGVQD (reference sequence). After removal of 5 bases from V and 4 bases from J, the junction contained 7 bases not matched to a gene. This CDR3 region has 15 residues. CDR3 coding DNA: TGCGCCAGCAGTCTACTAGCGGGTGATGCAGATACGCAGTATTTT. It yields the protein CASSLLAGDADTQYF.

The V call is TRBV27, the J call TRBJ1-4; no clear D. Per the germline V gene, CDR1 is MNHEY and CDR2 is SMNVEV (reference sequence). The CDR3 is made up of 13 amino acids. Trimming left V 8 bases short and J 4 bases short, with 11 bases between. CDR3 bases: TGTGCCAGCCGAGACGGGAGTAATGAAAAACTGTTTTTT. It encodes CASRDGSNEKLFF.

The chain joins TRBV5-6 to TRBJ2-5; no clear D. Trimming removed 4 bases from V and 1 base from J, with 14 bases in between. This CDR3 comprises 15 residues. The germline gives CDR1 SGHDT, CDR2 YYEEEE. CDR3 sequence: CASSGTAAGQETQYF. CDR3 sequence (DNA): TGTGCCAGCAGCGGAACAGCAGCCGGCCAAGAGACCCAGTACTTC.

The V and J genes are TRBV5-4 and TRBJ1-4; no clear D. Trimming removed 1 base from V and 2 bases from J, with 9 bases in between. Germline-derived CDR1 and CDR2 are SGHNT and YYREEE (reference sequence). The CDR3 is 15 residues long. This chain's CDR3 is CASSLSRGTNEKLFF. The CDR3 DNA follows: TGTGCCAGCAGCTTGTCTAGAGGGACTAATGAAAAACTGTTTTTT.

CDR3 loop: CASSLADSPQETQYF. Here the CDR3 DNA reads TGTGCCAGCAGCTTAGCCGACAGTCCTCAAGAGACCCAGTACTTC. V is TRBV7-8 and J is TRBJ2-5, with D tentatively TRBD1 (5 bases). From germline, CDR1 is SGHVS and CDR2 FQNEAQ. The CDR3 covers 15 residues. Trimming removed 0 bases from V and 2 bases from J, with 10 bases in between.

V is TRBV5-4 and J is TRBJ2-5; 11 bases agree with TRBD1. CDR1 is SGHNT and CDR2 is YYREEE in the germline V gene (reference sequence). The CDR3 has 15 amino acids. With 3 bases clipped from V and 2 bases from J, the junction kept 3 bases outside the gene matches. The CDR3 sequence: CASSSDRGLQETQYF. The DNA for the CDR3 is TGTGCCAGCAGCTCGGACAGGGGGCTTCAAGAGACCCAGTACTTC.

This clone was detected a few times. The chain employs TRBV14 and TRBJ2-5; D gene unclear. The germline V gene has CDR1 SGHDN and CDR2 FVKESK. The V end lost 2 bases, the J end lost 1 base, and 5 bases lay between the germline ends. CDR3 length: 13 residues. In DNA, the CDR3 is TGTGCCAGCAGCCAACGGGTCCAAGAGACCCAGTACTTC. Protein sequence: CASSQRVQETQYF. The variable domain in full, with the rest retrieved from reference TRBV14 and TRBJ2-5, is EAGVTQFPSHSVIEKGQTVTLRCDPISGHDNLYWYRRVMGKEIKFLLHFVKESKQDESGMPNNRFLAERTGGTYSTLKVQPAELEDSGVYFCASSQRVQETQYFGPGTRLLVL.

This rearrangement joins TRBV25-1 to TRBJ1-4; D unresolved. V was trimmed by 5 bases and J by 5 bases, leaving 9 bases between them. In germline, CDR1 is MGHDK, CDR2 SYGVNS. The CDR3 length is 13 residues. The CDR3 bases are TGTGCCAGCAGTAAGAGGGAGAATGAAAAACTGTTTTTT. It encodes CASSKRENEKLFF.

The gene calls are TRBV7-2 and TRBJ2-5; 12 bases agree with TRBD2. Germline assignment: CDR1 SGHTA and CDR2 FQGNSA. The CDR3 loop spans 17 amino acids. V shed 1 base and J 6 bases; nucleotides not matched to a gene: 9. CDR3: CASSLVPLAGGPKTQYF. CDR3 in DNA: TGTGCCAGCAGCTTAGTACCGCTAGCGGGAGGGCCCAAGACCCAGTACTTC. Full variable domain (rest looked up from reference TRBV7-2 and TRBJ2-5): GAGVSQSPSNKVTEKGKDVELRCDPISGHTALYWYRQSLGQGLEFLIYFQGNSAPDKSGLPSDRFSAERTGGSVSTLTIQRTQQEDSAVYLCASSLVPLAGGPKTQYFGPGTRLLVL.

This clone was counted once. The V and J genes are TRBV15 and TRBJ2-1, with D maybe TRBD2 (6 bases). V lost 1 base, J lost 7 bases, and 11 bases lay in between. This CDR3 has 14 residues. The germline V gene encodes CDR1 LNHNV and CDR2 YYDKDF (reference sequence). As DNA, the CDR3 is TGTGCCACCAGCAGAGGGCGGGGCCAGAATGAGCAGTTCTTC. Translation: CATSRGRGQNEQFF.

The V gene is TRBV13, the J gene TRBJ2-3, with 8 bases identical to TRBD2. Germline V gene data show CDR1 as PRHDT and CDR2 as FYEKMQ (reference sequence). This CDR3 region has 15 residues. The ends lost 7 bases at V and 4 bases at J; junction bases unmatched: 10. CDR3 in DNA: TGTGCCAGCATCGGTAGCGGGAATTCCCCAGATACGCAGTATTTT. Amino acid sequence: CASIGSGNSPDTQYF.